This TCR beta chain was profiled in a study of cytomegalovirus exposure and HLA in healthy donors. Study-wide results and limits: TCR beta chain V- and J-gene trimming was linked, in a later analysis, to a missense variant in DCLRE1C. The study designated 150 or so TCR beta chains cytomegalovirus-associated.

CDR3 length equals 15 residues. Germline CDR1 reads MDHEN; CDR2 reads SYDVKM. After removal of 7 bases from V and 3 bases from J, the junction contained 8 bases not matched to a gene. The study ran its PCR with 60 Vbeta and 13 Jbeta primers. The method was immunoSEQ multiplex PCR; TCRdb's version includes in-frame clones alone and lacks a portion of them. This table has 100,000 to 150,000 clones, just under 80% appearing once. Regarding this clone: The antigen remains undetermined.

The chain carries TRBV28 and TRBJ2-5, with TRBD2 matching over 10 bases. The clonotype comes from a young man in good health and CMV-seronegative. The sample was PBMCs. The CDR3 protein is CASTFSGRGEETQYF. The CDR3 region has the DNA TGTGCCAGCACATTCAGCGGGAGGGGGGAAGAGACCCAGTACTTC.